A single sample is the source of the 20 T cell receptor beta chains below, sequenced in a study of T-cell reconstitution after alpha-beta-depleted transplantation in children. Unique molecular identifiers were incorporated into the prepared TCRbeta library. Each CDR3 protein is one row after TCRdb ran MiXCR on the PCR reads. The sample shows about 540,000 distinct CDR3 sequences, around 18% of them seen only once. The sequenced sample was PBMCs from the stem cell graft donor, obtained from the stem cell graft. All receptors derive from a human donor who donated a stem cell graft to a child with acute lymphoblastic leukemia.

This clonotype has more than one count but fewer than ten. The chain is built from TRBV28 and TRBJ2-7; D may correspond to TRBD1 or TRBD2 (5 bases each). The V gene's germline CDR1 is MDHEN and CDR2 SYDVKM. This CDR3 is 19 amino acids long. With 7 bases removed from V and 0 bases from J, the gap between germline ends came to 28 bases. The CDR3 reads CASTFNGATSTAGSYEQYF. The CDR3 nucleotides are TGTGCCAGCACCTTCAACGGGGCGACATCCACCGCTGGCTCCTACGAGCAGTACTTC.

This clonotype turned up a few times. The rearrangement uses TRBV20-1 and TRBJ2-3; TRBD2 matches 9 bases. The CDR3 consists of 16 residues. V was pared by 0 bases and J by 4 bases, with 8 bases of the junction left unmatched. Germline values: CDR1 DFQATT, CDR2 SNEGSKA (reference sequence). The CDR3 region is CSAREVFSGRSDTQYF. The CDR3 region has the DNA TGCAGTGCTAGAGAGGTTTTCAGCGGGAGGTCAGATACGCAGTATTTT.

V is TRBV7-9 and J is TRBJ2-1; weak D call: TRBD1 (5 bases). The CDR3 is 15 amino acids. Trimming took off 1 base at V and 6 bases at J, with 13 bases between the two ends. The germline gives CDR1 SEHNR, CDR2 FQNEAQ (reference sequence). The CDR3 region is CASSLVVGRGNEQFF. Written as DNA, the CDR3 is TGTGCCAGCAGCTTAGTGGTCGGAAGGGGCAATGAGCAGTTCTTC. Full variable domain (missing parts from reference TRBV7-9 and TRBJ2-1): DTGVSQNPRHKITKRGQNVTFRCDPISEHNRLYWYRQTLGQGPEFLTYFQNEAQLEKSRLLSDRFSAERPKGSFSTLEIQRTEQGDSAMYLCASSLVVGRGNEQFFGPGTRLTVL.

This clonotype was counted a few times. The chain joins TRBV5-1 to TRBJ1-1, with unresolved D. This CDR3 spans 15 amino acids. V was trimmed by 1 base and J by 5 bases, leaving 15 bases between them. CDR1 SGHRS and CDR2 YFSETQ come from the germline V gene. CDR3 in DNA: TGCGCCAGCAGCTTGTGGGCAGGCGCGGGGACTGAAGCTTTCTTT. Residues: CASSLWAGAGTEAFF.

The chain couples TRBV5-1 to TRBJ2-7; weak D call: TRBD1 (6 bases). Deletions cut 0 bases from V and 6 bases from J, with 16 bases between. There are 15 residues in the CDR3. Germline assignment: CDR1 SGHRS and CDR2 YFSETQ. DNA for the CDR3: TGCGCCAGCAGCTTGGTGGTTACAGGGAAGGCCGAGCAGTACTTC. It translates to CASSLVVTGKAEQYF.

This rearrangement joins TRBV7-3 to TRBJ2-3; D remains ambiguous. Deletions cut 5 bases from V and 2 bases from J, with 8 bases between. The germline CDR1 and CDR2 sequences are SGHTA and FQGTGA. The CDR3 loop spans 13 amino acids. The chain's CDR3 is CASSRFATDTQYF. Here the CDR3 DNA reads TGTGCCAGCAGCCGCTTCGCCACAGATACGCAGTATTTT.

V is TRBV4-1 and J is TRBJ2-7, with TRBD2 as a possible D gene (5 bases). Germline V lookup: CDR1 MGHRA, CDR2 YSYEKL. V was clipped by 4 bases and J by 3 bases, with 16 bases between them. The CDR3 totals 15 residues. CDR3 amino acids: CASSLGVDGFYEQYF. The CDR3 nucleotides are TGCGCCAGCAGCCTGGGAGTGGACGGGTTCTACGAGCAGTACTTC.

V gene TRBV7-9 combines with J gene TRBJ2-7, with D uncertain. V lost 5 bases and J 5 bases, leaving 19 bases between the germline ends. Germline V gene sequence: CDR1 SEHNR, CDR2 FQNEAQ (reference sequence). The CDR3 contains 15 residues. DNA for the CDR3: TGTGCCAGCAGCCCCACCCGACTGAAAGTGGACGAGCAGTACTTC. Amino acids: CASSPTRLKVDEQYF.

This clonotype was seen at least ten times. The chain recombines TRBV5-1 with TRBJ2-3, with TRBD2 identical over 9 bases. There are 16 residues in the CDR3. Germline V gene sequence: CDR1 SGHRS, CDR2 YFSETQ. V lost 1 base to trimming and J lost 2 bases; unmatched junction nucleotides: 5. CDR3 loop: CASSLTAGGPTDTQYF. The CDR3 DNA reads TGCGCCAGCAGCTTGACGGCGGGGGGGCCCACAGATACGCAGTATTTT.

The chain links TRBV5-5 to TRBJ2-1, with 10 bases lining up with TRBD1. The CDR3 spans 17 residues. CDR1 SGHKS and CDR2 YYEKEE come from the germline V gene (reference sequence). Trimming cost V 6 bases and J 0 bases; bases outside gene matches: 9. CDR3 nucleotides: TGTGCCAGCAACTTAGACAGGGGGCGAAGCTCCTACAATGAGCAGTTCTTC. It is translated as CASNLDRGRSSYNEQFF.

A few counts support this clonotype. The chain is built from TRBV4-1 and TRBJ2-1, with 12 bases aligning to TRBD2. V trimming: 4 bases; J trimming: 5 bases; junction bases outside the gene matches: 3. Germline CDR1 reads MGHRA; CDR2 reads YSYEKL. The CDR3 contains 15 residues. The CDR3 spells CASSRTSGADNEQFF. CDR3 DNA: TGCGCCAGCAGCCGGACTAGCGGGGCAGACAATGAGCAGTTCTTC.

V gene TRBV11-2 combines with J gene TRBJ2-3; D is perhaps TRBD2 (6 bases). This CDR3 is 16 amino acids long. Germline V lookup: CDR1 SGHAT, CDR2 FQNNGV. V was pared by 3 bases and J by 0 bases, with 13 bases between. The DNA for the CDR3 is TGTGCCAGCAGCTTCGGGACTCTACCTAGCACAGATACGCAGTATTTT. Translation: CASSFGTLPSTDTQYF.

CDR3: CASSSVPIREVNSPLHF. DNA for the CDR3: TGCGCCAGCAGTTCAGTACCAATACGGGAAGTTAATTCACCCCTCCACTTT. This chain uses TRBV5-1 with TRBJ1-6; D unclear. The CDR3 covers 17 residues. From germline, CDR1 is SGHRS and CDR2 YFSETQ. Between the trimmed V and J ends, which lost 5 bases and 6 bases, there was a span of 21 bases.

This clonotype was counted between two and nine times. V and J are TRBV3-1 and TRBJ2-1; D uncertain. This CDR3 spans 12 amino acids. Germline lookup yields CDR1 LGHDT and CDR2 YNNKEL (reference sequence). V lost 4 bases and J 9 bases, leaving 10 bases between the germline ends. The CDR3 loop reads CASSRAAGEQFF. DNA of the CDR3: TGTGCCAGCAGCCGGGCAGCTGGTGAGCAGTTCTTC.

V gene TRBV20-1 combines with J gene TRBJ1-5; no reliable D call. Germline V gene data show CDR1 as DFQATT and CDR2 as SNEGSKA (reference sequence). The CDR3 runs to 13 residues. V dropped 5 bases and J dropped 2 bases, with 10 bases sitting between them. For the CDR3, the DNA is TGCAGTGCTGGATATAGGGGCAATCAGCCCCAGCATTTT. It codes for CSAGYRGNQPQHF.

This chain joins TRBV3-1 and TRBJ2-5, with 12 bases fitting TRBD2. J gave up 1 base and V 3 bases, and 6 bases lay outside the gene matches. The CDR3 consists of 17 residues. The germline V gene encodes CDR1 LGHDT and CDR2 YNNKEL (reference sequence). The CDR3 loop reads CASSQRLAGAGQETQYF. CDR3 in DNA: TGTGCCAGCAGCCAGCGACTAGCGGGAGCAGGCCAAGAGACCCAGTACTTC.

This clonotype was seen more than once but under ten times. The chain uses TRBV25-1 and TRBJ2-5; maybe TRBD1 (6 bases). Trimming pared 2 bases from V and 4 bases from J, leaving 14 bases between. Germline CDR1 reads MGHDK; CDR2 reads SYGVNS. The CDR3 has 15 amino acids. The chain's CDR3 is CASSEGTIGGETQYF. CDR3 DNA sequence: TGTGCCAGCAGTGAAGGGACAATCGGTGGAGAGACCCAGTACTTC.

This clonotype was detected only a few times. J is TRBJ2-7 and V is TRBV11-2; 10 bases line up with TRBD2. Losses at the gene ends were 0 bases for V and 4 bases for J; bases not matched to a gene: 6. There are 16 residues in the CDR3. CDR1 and CDR2 from the germline V gene are SGHAT and FQNNGV. Here the CDR3 reads CASSLDDASGSYEQYF. As DNA, the CDR3 is TGTGCCAGCAGCTTAGATGACGCTAGCGGGAGTTACGAGCAGTACTTC.

This clonotype was seen repeatedly, ten times or more. This chain links TRBV20-1 with TRBJ1-5; the D gene is possibly TRBD1 (5 bases). Germline V gene data show CDR1 as DFQATT and CDR2 as SNEGSKA (reference sequence). The V end was cut by 3 bases, the J end by 6 bases, with 12 bases between. This CDR3 is 13 amino acids long. The CDR3 reads CSASPQGSQPQHF. The CDR3 nucleotides read TGCAGTGCTAGCCCCCAGGGAAGTCAGCCCCAGCATTTT.

The chain links TRBV19 to TRBJ2-7; 10 positions match TRBD1. With V trimmed by 11 bases and J by 3 bases, 13 bases remained unmatched. The CDR3 spans 15 residues. The germline V gene encodes CDR1 LNHDA and CDR2 SQIVND (reference sequence). CDR3 sequence: CASRRSGTGDYEQYF. DNA of the CDR3: TGTGCCTCGCGCCGCAGCGGGACAGGGGACTACGAGCAGTACTTC. Based on the CDR3 plus reference TRBV19 and TRBJ2-7, the full variable domain is DGGITQSPKYLFRKEGQNVTLSCEQNLNHDAMYWYRQDPGQGLRLIYYSQIVNDFQKGDIAEGYSVSREKKESFPLTVTSAQKNPTAFYLCASRRSGTGDYEQYFGPGTRLTVT.